The sequence of this TCR beta chain was determined in a study of T cells in localized non-small cell lung cancer. Study conclusions and caveats: Across samples, adjacent lung featured a median roughly 50 of the top 100 tumor clones. Investigators sequenced only a single tumor region, leaving heterogeneity possible. Uninvolved adjacent lung showed higher T cell clonality than tumor. Overall survival was longer when the density of T cells in the blood was higher.

Notes on this clone: Its matching antigen is unknown.

The ends lost 10 bases at V and 3 bases at J; junction bases unmatched: 12. In germline, CDR1 is WSHSY, CDR2 SAAADI. The CDR3 sequence is 15 residues long. The table came from immunoSEQ multiplex PCR; TCRdb's copy has only in-frame clones and leaves some out. The sample yields some 15,000 clones, about 85% seen once. This receptor was taken from a woman aged 35-75 years with stage I lung adenocarcinoma. This rearrangement joins TRBV10-2 to TRBJ1-5; 7 nucleotides agree with TRBD1. The specimen was peripheral blood, collected before any cancer treatment. The CDR3 sequence: CANNDRAWDNQPQHF. The CDR3 DNA follows: TGCGCCAACAACGACAGGGCCTGGGACAATCAGCCCCAGCATTTT.